These T cell receptor beta chains were read from a single sample in a study of control samples from healthy donors and cancer patients. Data came from immunoSEQ multiplex PCR; TCRdb stores just in-frame clones and leaves some out. The table lists about 110,000 clones, 70% to 85% of them singletons. The material sequenced was blood. Receptor source: a man aged 18 to 29 in good health. Each CDR3 is given with its conserved first and last residue. A D gene is named only where the DNA matches it firmly. Clone sizes are given selectively: once, few, many, or a class where the clone is expanded.

cdr3_aa cdr3_nt clone_size v_call d_call j_call cdr3_length
CASSVYSGGASTDTQYF TGTGCCAGCAGCGTTTATAGCGGGGGGGCCAGTACAGATACGCAGTATTTT NA TRBV9 TRBD2 TRBJ2-3 17
CASSLDNRDYGYTF TGTGCCAGCAGCTTAGACAACCGGGACTATGGCTACACCTTC NA TRBV11-1 NA TRBJ1-2 14
CASSQDRAGLGYGYTF TGCGCCAGCAGCCAAGACCGTGCAGGGCTAGGGTATGGCTACACCTTC NA TRBV4-3 NA TRBJ1-2 16
CASSPSGQVLAQFGSPLHF TGTGCCAGCTCACCATCCGGCCAGGTTTTGGCCCAATTTGGTTCACCCCTCCACTTT once TRBV18 NA TRBJ1-6 19
CAISERSGKTYEQYF TGTGCCATCAGTGAGAGGTCAGGGAAAACCTACGAGCAGTACTTC NA TRBV10-3 NA TRBJ2-7 15
CASSSNLIAKNIQYF TGTGCCAGCAGTTCTAATCTGATAGCCAAAAACATTCAGTACTTC NA TRBV11-2 NA TRBJ2-4 15
CASTTGPEAFF TGTGCCAGCACAACGGGCCCTGAAGCTTTCTTT few TRBV25-1 NA TRBJ1-1 11
CASSMKLGPNTEAFF TGTGCCAGTAGTATGAAACTAGGACCGAACACTGAAGCTTTCTTT many TRBV19 NA TRBJ1-1 15
CASSFPLAVTSNQPQHF TGTGCCAGCAGTTTCCCATTGGCAGTTACTAGCAATCAGCCCCAGCATTTT NA TRBV6-2/TRBV6-3 NA TRBJ1-5 17
CASSRGGEQFF TGTGCCAGCAGCAGAGGGGGGGAGCAGTTCTTC NA TRBV11-2 NA TRBJ2-1 11
CASLPQRGYTDTQYF TGTGCCTCGCTACCCCAGCGGGGGTACACAGATACGCAGTATTTT NA TRBV30 TRBD2 TRBJ2-3 15
CATSRAKSGVYEQYF TGTGCCACCAGCAGGGCTAAGAGCGGGGTCTACGAGCAGTACTTC NA TRBV15 TRBD2 TRBJ2-7 15
CASSLGSSGWNSPLHF TGTGCCAGCAGCTTAGGGAGTTCAGGTTGGAATTCACCCCTCCACTTT NA TRBV7-2 NA TRBJ1-6 16
CASIQDRSGANVLTF TGTGCCAGCATTCAGGATAGATCTGGGGCCAACGTCCTGACTTTC NA TRBV2 NA TRBJ2-6 15
CASSRPGGTGELFF TGTGCCAGCAGTCGTCCCGGGGGCACCGGGGAGCTGTTTTTT once TRBV6-5 NA TRBJ2-2 14
CASSPDRGGVNGYTF TGTGCCAGCAGCCCTGACAGGGGTGGGGTGAATGGCTACACCTTC NA TRBV5-6 TRBD1 TRBJ1-2 15
CASSSSDRGIQETQYF TGTGCCAGCAGTTCCTCTGACAGGGGAATACAAGAGACCCAGTACTTC NA TRBV6-6 TRBD1 TRBJ2-5 16
CASSETEKLFF TGTGCCAGCAGTGAAACCGAAAAACTGTTTTTT few TRBV25-1 NA TRBJ1-4 11
CASSEAGTGANTGELFF TGTGCCAGCAGTGAAGCAGGGACAGGGGCGAACACCGGGGAGCTGTTTTTT NA TRBV2 TRBD1 TRBJ2-2 17
CASSLQGVNEQFF TGTGCCAGCAGCTTGCAGGGGGTGAATGAGCAGTTCTTC NA TRBV5-4 TRBD1 TRBJ2-1 13
CAISELDGPGGTQYF TGTGCCATCAGTGAGTTGGACGGCCCGGGAGGGACCCAGTACTTC NA TRBV10-3 TRBD2 TRBJ2-5 15
CASSLGSWSGNNEQFF TGTGCCAGCAGCTTAGGATCTTGGTCGGGGAACAATGAGCAGTTCTTC NA TRBV11-2 NA TRBJ2-1 16
CASSVDGGGVSDTQYF TGTGCCAGCAGCGTAGATGGCGGGGGGGTTTCAGATACGCAGTATTTT once TRBV9 TRBD2 TRBJ2-3 16
CASSLYTGRNQPQHF TGTGCCAGCAGTTTATATACAGGCCGCAATCAGCCCCAGCATTTT once TRBV28 NA TRBJ1-5 15
CASSPAVSNQPQHF TGTGCCAGCAGTCCAGCCGTCAGCAATCAGCCCCAGCATTTT NA TRBV5-8 NA TRBJ1-5 14
CASRSPQGSYTEAFF TGTGCCAGCAGATCGCCCCAGGGGTCCTACACTGAAGCTTTCTTT NA TRBV5-5 NA TRBJ1-1 15
CASSPTSGRSTDTQYF TGTGCCAGCAGCCCAACTAGCGGGAGAAGCACAGATACGCAGTATTTT NA TRBV4-2 TRBD2 TRBJ2-3 16
CASSSAGTDYGYTF TGTGCCAGCAGTTCCGCCGGGACAGACTATGGCTACACCTTC NA TRBV6-6 TRBD1 TRBJ1-2 14
CASSYGTRGRTRGEQFF TGTGCCAGCTCGTACGGGACGCGGGGGCGCACTCGCGGTGAGCAGTTCTTC NA TRBV18 NA TRBJ2-1 17
CASSYSGTVKPQHF TGTGCCAGCAGTTACTCCGGGACGGTAAAGCCCCAGCATTTT few TRBV6-5 NA TRBJ1-5 14
CASSQGGSRVTYF TGTGCCAGCAGCCAAGGGGGCTCCAGGGTTACGTACTTC once TRBV3-1/TRBV3-2 NA TRBJ2-5 13
CASSFGQGSGGYTF TGCGCCAGCAGCTTTGGACAGGGCTCAGGTGGCTACACCTTC NA TRBV5-1 TRBD1 TRBJ1-2 14
CASSFASASTDTQYF TGTGCCAGCAGCTTCGCTAGCGCTAGCACAGATACGCAGTATTTT few TRBV11-2 NA TRBJ2-3 15
CASSGQGQGARTNYGYTF TGTGCCAGCAGTGGCCAAGGACAGGGGGCCCGTACTAACTATGGCTACACCTTC NA TRBV25-1 TRBD1 TRBJ1-2 18
CASSKTDQPQHF TGTGCCAGCAGCAAGACGGATCAGCCCCAGCATTTT NA TRBV27 NA TRBJ1-5 12
CASSLGTDNSPLHF TGTGCCAGCAGTTTGGGGACGGATAATTCACCCCTCCACTTT NA TRBV28 NA TRBJ1-6 14